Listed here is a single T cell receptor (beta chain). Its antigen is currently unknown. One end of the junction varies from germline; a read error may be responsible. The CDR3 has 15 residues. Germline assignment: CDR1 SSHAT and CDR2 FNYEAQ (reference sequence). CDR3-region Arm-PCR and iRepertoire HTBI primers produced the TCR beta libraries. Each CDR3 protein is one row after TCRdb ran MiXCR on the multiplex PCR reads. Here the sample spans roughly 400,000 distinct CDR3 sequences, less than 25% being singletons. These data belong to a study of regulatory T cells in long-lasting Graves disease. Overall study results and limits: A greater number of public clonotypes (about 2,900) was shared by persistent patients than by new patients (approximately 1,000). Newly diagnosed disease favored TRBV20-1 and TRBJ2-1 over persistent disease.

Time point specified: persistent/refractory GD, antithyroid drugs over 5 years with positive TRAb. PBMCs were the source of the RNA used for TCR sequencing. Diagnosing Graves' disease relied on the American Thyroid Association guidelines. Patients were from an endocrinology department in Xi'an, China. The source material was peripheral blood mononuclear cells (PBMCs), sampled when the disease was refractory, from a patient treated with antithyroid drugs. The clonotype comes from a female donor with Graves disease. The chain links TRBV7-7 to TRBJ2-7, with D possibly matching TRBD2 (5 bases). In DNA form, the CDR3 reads TGTGCTAGCAGCTTAGCGTTCGGTGCCAACTACGAGCAGTACTTC. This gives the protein CASSLAFGANYEQYF. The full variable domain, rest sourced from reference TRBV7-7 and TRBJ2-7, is GAGVSQSPRYKVTKRGQDVTLRCDPISSHATLYWYQQALGQGPEFLTYFNYEAQPDKSGLPSDRFSAERPEGSISTLTIQRTEQRDSAMYRCASSLAFGANYEQYFGPGTRLTVT.